This TCR beta chain was recovered during a study of beta chain features in type 1 diabetes. Trimming took 4 bases from V and 2 from J, leaving 12 bases between them. The germline V gene encodes CDR1 LNHDA and CDR2 SQIVND (reference sequence). This CDR3 is built from 15 residues. The authors reverse transcribed all of the isolated RNA, so sequencing captured expressed TCRB transcripts. Measured with immunoSEQ multiplex PCR; TCRdb has only the in-frame clones, and not every one. There are under 500,000 clones in the sample; around 28% occur only once, and 0.05% to 0.07% lies in the top ten. This clone was counted once.

The chain combines TRBV19 with TRBJ2-1; D possibly uses TRBD1 or TRBD2 (5 bases each). Material: naive CD4+ T cells from blood. The sequence derives from a man aged 18 to 30 in good health. The chain's CDR3 is CASSNRGPTYNEQFF. The CDR3 nucleotides read TGTGCCAGTAGTAACCGGGGACCTACCTACAATGAGCAGTTCTTC. Based on the CDR3 plus reference TRBV19 and TRBJ2-1, the full variable domain is DGGITQSPKYLFRKEGQNVTLSCEQNLNHDAMYWYRQDPGQGLRLIYYSQIVNDFQKGDIAEGYSVSREKKESFPLTVTSAQKNPTAFYLCASSNRGPTYNEQFFGPGTRLTVL.